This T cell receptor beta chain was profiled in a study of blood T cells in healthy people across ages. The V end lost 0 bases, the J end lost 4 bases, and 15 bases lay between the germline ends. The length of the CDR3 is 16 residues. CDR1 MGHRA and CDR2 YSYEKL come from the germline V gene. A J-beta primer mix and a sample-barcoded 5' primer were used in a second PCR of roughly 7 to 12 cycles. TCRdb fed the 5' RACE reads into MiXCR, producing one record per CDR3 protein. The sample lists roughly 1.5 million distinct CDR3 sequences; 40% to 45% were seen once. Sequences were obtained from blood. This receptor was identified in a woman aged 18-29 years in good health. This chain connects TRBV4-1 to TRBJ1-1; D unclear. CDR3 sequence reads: CASSQEGIIGSTEAFF. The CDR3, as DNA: TGCGCCAGCAGCCAAGAAGGTATTATTGGTTCCACTGAAGCTTTCTTT.